The entry that follows covers one T cell receptor beta chain sequence. The data were obtained in a study of glioma-infiltrating T cells after dendritic cell vaccination. Amplification used 60 V beta primers and 13 J beta primers. Sequenced by immunoSEQ multiplex PCR; TCRdb stores in-frame clones only, minus some. The data contain 20,000 or so clones, 75% to 85% of them singletons. V lost 3 bases to trimming and J lost 0 bases; unmatched junction nucleotides: 5. The CDR3 has 16 amino acids. Germline V lookup: CDR1 LNHDA, CDR2 SQIVND (reference sequence). Blood PBMC samples: pre-vaccination, two weeks post third vaccination, and at tumor progression.

The sequence came from a human donor with glioblastoma. This material consisted of blood, taken before dendritic cell vaccination. The chain joins TRBV19 to TRBJ2-1, with TRBD1 matching 7 bases. Here the CDR3 DNA reads TGTGCCAGTAGTATCTTAACAGGGGTCTCCTACAATGAGCAGTTCTTC. It is translated as CASSILTGVSYNEQFF.